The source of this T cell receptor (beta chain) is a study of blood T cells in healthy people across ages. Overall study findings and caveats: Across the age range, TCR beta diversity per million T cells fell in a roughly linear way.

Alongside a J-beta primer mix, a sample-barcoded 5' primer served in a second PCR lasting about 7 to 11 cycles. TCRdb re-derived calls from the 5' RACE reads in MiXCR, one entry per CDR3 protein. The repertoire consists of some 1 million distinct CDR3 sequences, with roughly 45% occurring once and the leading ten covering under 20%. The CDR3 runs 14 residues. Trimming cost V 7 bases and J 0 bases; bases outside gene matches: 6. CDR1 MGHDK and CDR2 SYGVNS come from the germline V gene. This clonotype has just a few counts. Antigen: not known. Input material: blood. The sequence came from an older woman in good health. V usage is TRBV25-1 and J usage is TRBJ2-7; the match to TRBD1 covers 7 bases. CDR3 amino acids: CASKGAASSYEQYF. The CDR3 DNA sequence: TGTGCCAGCAAGGGGGCAGCGAGCTCCTACGAGCAGTACTTC.